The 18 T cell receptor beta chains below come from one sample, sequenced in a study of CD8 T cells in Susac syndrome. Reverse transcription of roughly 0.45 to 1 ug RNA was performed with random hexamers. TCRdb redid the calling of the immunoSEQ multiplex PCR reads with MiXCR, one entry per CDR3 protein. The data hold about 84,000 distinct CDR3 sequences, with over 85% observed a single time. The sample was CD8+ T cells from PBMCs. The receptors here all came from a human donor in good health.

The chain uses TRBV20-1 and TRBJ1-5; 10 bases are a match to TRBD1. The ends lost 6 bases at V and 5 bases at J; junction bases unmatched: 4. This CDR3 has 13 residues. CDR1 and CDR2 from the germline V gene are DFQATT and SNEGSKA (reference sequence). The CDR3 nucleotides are TGCAGTGCGGAAGGGACAGGGGATCAGCCCCAGCATTTT. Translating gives CSAEGTGDQPQHF.

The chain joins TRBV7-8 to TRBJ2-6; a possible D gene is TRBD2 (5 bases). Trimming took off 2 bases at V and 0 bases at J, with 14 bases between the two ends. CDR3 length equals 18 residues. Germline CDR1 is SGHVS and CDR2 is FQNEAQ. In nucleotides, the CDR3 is TGTGCCAGCAGCTTATATCCGGGGTACTCCTCTGGGGCCAACGTCCTGACTTTC. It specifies CASSLYPGYSSGANVLTF.

DNA of the CDR3: TGCGCCAGCAGCCTCCGGTTTAGGGCTGATTCCTACGAGCAGTACTTC. It codes for CASSLRFRADSYEQYF. V is TRBV5-1 and J is TRBJ2-7; D call uncertain. With 4 bases removed from V and 1 base from J, the gap between germline ends came to 18 bases. There are 16 residues in the CDR3. CDR1 is SGHRS, CDR2 YFSETQ, per germline. Full variable domain (missing parts from reference TRBV5-1 and TRBJ2-7): KAGVTQTPRYLIKTRGQQVTLSCSPISGHRSVSWYQQTPGQGLQFLFEYFSETQRNKGNFPGRFSGRQFSNSRSEMNVSTLELGDSALYLCASSLRFRADSYEQYFGPGTRLTVT.

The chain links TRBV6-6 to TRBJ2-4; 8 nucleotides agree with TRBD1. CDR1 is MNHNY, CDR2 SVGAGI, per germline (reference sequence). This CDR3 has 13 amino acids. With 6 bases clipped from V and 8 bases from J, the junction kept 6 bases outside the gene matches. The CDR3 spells CASRGQVGDIQYF. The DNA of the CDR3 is TGTGCCAGCAGGGGACAGGTTGGAGACATTCAGTACTTC.

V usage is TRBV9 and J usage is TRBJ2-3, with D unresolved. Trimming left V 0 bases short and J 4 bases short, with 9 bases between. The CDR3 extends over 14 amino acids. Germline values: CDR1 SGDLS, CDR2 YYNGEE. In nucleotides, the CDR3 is TGTGCCAGCAGCGTAGAAGGGCACGCAGATACGCAGTATTTT. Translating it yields CASSVEGHADTQYF.

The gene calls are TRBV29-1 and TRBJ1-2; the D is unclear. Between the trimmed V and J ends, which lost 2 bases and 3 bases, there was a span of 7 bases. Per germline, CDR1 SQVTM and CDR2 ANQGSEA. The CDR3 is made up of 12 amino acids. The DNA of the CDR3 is TGCAGCGTTGAACCTCAGGACTATGGCTACACCTTC. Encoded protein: CSVEPQDYGYTF. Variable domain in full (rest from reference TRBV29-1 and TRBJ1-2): SAVISQKPSRDICQRGTSLTIQCQVDSQVTMMFWYRQQPGQSLTLIATANQGSEATYESGFVIDKFPISRPNLTFSTLTVSNMSPEDSSIYLCSVEPQDYGYTFGSGTRLTVV.

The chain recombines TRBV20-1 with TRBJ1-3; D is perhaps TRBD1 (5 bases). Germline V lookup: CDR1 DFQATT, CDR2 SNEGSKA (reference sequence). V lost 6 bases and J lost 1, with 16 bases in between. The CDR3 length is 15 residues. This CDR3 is CSAKETRESGNTIYF. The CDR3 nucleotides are TGCAGTGCAAAGGAAACCAGGGAGTCTGGAAACACCATATATTTT.

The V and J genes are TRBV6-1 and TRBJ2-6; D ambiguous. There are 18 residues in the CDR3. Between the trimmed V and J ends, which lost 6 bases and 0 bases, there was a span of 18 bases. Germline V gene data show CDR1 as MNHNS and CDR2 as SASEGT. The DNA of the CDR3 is TGTGCCAGCAGCCCGCTGGACGGACGTTACTCTGGGGCCAACGTCCTGACTTTC. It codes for CASSPLDGRYSGANVLTF.

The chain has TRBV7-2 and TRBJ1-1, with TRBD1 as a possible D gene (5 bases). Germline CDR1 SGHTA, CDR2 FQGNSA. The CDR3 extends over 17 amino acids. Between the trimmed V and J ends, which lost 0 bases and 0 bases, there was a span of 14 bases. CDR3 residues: CASSLAPGGGMNTEAFF. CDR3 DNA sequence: TGTGCCAGCAGCTTAGCCCCCGGGGGGGGTATGAACACTGAAGCTTTCTTT.

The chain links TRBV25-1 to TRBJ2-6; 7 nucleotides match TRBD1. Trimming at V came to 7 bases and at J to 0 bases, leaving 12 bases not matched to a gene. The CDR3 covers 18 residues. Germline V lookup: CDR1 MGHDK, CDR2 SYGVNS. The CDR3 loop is CASTRTGQDLSGANVLTF. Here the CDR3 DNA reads TGTGCCAGCACCCGAACCGGACAGGACCTCTCTGGGGCCAACGTCCTGACTTTC.

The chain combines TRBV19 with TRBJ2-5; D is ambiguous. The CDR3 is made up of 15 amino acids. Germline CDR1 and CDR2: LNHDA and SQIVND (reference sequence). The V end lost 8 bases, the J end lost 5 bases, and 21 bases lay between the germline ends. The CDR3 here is CASSTMGVLEETQYF. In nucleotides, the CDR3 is TGTGCCAGTTCCACGATGGGCGTGCTAGAGGAGACCCAGTACTTC.

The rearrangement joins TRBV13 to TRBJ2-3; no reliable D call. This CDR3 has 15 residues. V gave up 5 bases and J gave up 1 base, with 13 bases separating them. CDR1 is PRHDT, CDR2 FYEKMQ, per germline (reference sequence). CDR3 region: CASSPRQAGTDTQYF. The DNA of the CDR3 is TGTGCCAGCAGCCCCCGGCAGGCCGGCACAGATACGCAGTATTTT.

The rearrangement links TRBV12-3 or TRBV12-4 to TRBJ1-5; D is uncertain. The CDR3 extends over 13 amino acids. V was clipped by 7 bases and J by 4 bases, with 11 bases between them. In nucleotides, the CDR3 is TGTGCCAGCACCAAAGAAGCGAATCAGCCCCAGCATTTT. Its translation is CASTKEANQPQHF.

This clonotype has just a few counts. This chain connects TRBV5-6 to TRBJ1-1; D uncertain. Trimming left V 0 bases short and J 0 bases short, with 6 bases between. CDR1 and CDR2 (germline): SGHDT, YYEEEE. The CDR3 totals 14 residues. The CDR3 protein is CASSLGALNTEAFF. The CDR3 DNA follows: TGTGCCAGCAGCTTGGGCGCCCTGAACACTGAAGCTTTCTTT.

The CDR3 protein is CASALNRASNYGYTF. The CDR3 DNA reads as TGTGCTAGTGCCCTTAACAGGGCCTCTAACTATGGCTACACCTTC. V gene TRBV12-5 combines with J gene TRBJ1-2; possibly TRBD1 for D (6 bases). CDR1 is LGHNT and CDR2 is FRNRAP in the germline V gene. The CDR3 totals 15 residues. V lost 7 bases, J lost 0 bases, and 15 bases lay in between. The full variable domain, with the rest looked up from reference TRBV12-5 and TRBJ1-2, is DARVTQTPRHKVTEMGQEVTMRCQPILGHNTVFWYRQTMMQGLELLAYFRNRAPLDDSGMPKDRFSAEMPDATLATLKIQPSEPRDSAVYFCASALNRASNYGYTFGSGTRLTVV.

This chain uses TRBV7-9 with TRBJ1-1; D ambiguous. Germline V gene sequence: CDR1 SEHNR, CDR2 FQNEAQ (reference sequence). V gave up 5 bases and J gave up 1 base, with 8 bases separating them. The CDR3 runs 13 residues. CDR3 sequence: CASSVTENTEAFF. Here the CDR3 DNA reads TGTGCCAGCAGCGTCACGGAGAACACTGAAGCTTTCTTT.

The CDR3 bases are TGCGCCAGCAGCGACACACAGGGGGCGCAGGAGACCCAGTACTTC. This sequence encodes CASSDTQGAQETQYF. The rearrangement links TRBV4-1 to TRBJ2-5; 9 bases are a match to TRBD1. The germline V gene encodes CDR1 MGHRA and CDR2 YSYEKL. V shed 5 bases, J shed 5 bases, and the junction held 9 bases outside the gene matches. This CDR3 region has 15 residues.

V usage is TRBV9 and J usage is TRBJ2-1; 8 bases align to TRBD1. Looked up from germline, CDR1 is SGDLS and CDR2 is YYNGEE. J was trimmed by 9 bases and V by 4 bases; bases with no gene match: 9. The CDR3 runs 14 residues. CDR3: CASSMQGAFGEQFF. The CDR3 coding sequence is TGTGCCAGCAGCATGCAGGGGGCGTTCGGTGAGCAGTTCTTC.